This T cell receptor beta chain appears in the sequencing data of a study of T cells in localized non-small cell lung cancer. Here immunoSEQ multiplex PCR was the method, and the copy in TCRdb shows in-frame clones only, minus some. This sample carries 45,000 to 70,000 clones, approximately 90% of them seen once, and the ten largest clones take approximately 5.2%. The clonotype was recovered from a woman aged 35-75 years with stage I lung adenocarcinoma. The sequenced sample was peripheral blood, obtained before any cancer treatment.

The DNA for the CDR3 is TGTGCCAGCAGCGTAGCCCCCTCAGGGGTGAACACTGAAGCTTTCTTT. Amino acids: CASSVAPSGVNTEAFF. This chain joins TRBV9 and TRBJ1-1, with a weak D call TRBD1 (6 bases). CDR3 size: 16 residues. The germline CDR1 and CDR2 sequences are SGDLS and YYNGEE. V was clipped by 0 bases and J by 0 bases, with 12 bases between them. The full variable domain, completed using reference TRBV9 and TRBJ1-1, is DSGVTQTPKHLITATGQRVTLRCSPRSGDLSVYWYQQSLDQGLQFLIQYYNGEERAKGNILERFSAQQFPDLHSELNLSSLELGDSALYFCASSVAPSGVNTEAFFGQGTRLTVV.